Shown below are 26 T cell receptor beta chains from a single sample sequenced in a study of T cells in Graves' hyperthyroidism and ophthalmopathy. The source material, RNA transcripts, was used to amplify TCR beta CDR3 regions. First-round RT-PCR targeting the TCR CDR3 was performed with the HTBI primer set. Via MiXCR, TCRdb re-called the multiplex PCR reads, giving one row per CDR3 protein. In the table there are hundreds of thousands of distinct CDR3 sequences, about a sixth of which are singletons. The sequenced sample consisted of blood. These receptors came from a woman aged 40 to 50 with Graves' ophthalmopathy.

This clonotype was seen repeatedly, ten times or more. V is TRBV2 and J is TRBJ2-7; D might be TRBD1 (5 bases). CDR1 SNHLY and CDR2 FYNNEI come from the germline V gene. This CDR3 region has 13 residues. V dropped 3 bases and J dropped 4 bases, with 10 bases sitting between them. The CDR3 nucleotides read TGTGCCAGCAGTGATCAGGGTAGATACGAGCAGTACTTC. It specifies CASSDQGRYEQYF.

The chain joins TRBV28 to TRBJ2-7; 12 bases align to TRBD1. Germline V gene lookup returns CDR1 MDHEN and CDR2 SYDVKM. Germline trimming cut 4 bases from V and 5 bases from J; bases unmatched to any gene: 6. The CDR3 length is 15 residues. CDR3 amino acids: CASSCRDRGQHEQYF. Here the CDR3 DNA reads TGTGCCAGCAGTTGTCGGGACAGGGGGCAACACGAGCAGTACTTC. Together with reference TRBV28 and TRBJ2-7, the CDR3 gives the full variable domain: DVKVTQSSRYLVKRTGEKVFLECVQDMDHENMFWYRQDPGLGLRLIYFSYDVKMKEKGDIPEGYSVSREKKERFSLILESASTNQTSMYLCASSCRDRGQHEQYFGPGTRLTVT.

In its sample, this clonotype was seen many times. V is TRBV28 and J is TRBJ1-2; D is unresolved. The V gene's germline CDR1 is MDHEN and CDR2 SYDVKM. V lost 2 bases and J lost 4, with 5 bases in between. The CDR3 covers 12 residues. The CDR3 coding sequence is TGTGCCAGCAGTTTACAGGCCTATGGCTACACCTTC. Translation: CASSLQAYGYTF.

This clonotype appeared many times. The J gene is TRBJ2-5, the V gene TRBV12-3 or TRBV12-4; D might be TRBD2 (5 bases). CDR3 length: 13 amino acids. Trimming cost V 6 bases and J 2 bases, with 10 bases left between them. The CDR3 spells CASRSTGQETQYF. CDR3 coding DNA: TGTGCCAGCAGATCGACGGGACAAGAGACCCAGTACTTC.

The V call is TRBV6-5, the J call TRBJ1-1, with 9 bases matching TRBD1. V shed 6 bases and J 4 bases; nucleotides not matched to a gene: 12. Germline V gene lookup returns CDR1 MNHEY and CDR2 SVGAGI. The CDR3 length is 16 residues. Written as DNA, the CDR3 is TGTGCCAGCAGAATACTCGCGACAGGGGGTCCCACTGAAGCTTTCTTT. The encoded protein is CASRILATGGPTEAFF.

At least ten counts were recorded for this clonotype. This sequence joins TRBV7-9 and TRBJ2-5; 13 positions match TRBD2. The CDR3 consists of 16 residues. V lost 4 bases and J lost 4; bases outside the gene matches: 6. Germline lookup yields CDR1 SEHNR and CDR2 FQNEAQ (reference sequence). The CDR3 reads CASSSGLAGEGETQYF. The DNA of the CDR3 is TGTGCCAGCAGCTCCGGACTAGCGGGAGAAGGAGAGACCCAGTACTTC.

In DNA, the CDR3 is TGCGCCAGCAGCCATACTAACCCCGGGACCTACACTTACAATGAGCAGTTCTTC. It encodes CASSHTNPGTYTYNEQFF. V is TRBV4-1 and J is TRBJ2-1; D possibly matches TRBD1 or TRBD2 (5 bases each). CDR1 is MGHRA, CDR2 YSYEKL, per germline. The CDR3 has 18 residues. V lost 3 bases and J lost 4, with 22 bases in between.

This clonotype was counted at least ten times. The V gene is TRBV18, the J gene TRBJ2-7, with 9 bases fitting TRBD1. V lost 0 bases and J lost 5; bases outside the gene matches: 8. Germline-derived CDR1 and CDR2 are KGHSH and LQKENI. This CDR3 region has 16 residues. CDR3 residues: CASSPPPGTGFHEQYF. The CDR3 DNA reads TGTGCCAGCTCACCACCACCCGGGACAGGGTTCCACGAGCAGTACTTC.

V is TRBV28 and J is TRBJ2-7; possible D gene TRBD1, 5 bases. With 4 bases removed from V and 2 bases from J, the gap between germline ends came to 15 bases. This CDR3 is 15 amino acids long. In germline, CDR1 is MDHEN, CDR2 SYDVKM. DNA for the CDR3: TGTGCCAGCAGTTCCCGGACACGGATAACCTACGAGCAGTACTTC. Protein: CASSSRTRITYEQYF.

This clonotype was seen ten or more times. This CDR3 is CAWSAGDALGGYTF. The CDR3, as DNA: TGTGCCTGGAGTGCAGGGGACGCCCTCGGGGGCTACACCTTC. The V call is TRBV30, the J call TRBJ1-2, with D possibly TRBD1 on 6 matching bases. The germline V gene encodes CDR1 GTSNPN and CDR2 SVGIG (reference sequence). The CDR3 length is 14 residues. Between the trimmed V and J ends, which lost 1 base and 8 bases, there was a span of 17 bases. Full variable domain (outside the CDR3, taken from reference TRBV30 and TRBJ1-2): SQTIHQWPATLVQPVGSPLSLECTVEGTSNPNLYWYRQAAGRGLQLLFYSVGIGQISSEVPQNLSASRPQDRQFILSSKKLLLSDSGFYLCAWSAGDALGGYTFGSGTRLTVV.

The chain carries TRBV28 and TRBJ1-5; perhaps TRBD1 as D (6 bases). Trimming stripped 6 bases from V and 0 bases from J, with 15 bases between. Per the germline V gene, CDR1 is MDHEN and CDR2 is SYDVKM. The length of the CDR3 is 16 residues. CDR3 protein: CASRWGGYHSNQPQHF. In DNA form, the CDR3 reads TGTGCCAGCAGGTGGGGGGGCTACCATAGCAATCAGCCCCAGCATTTT.

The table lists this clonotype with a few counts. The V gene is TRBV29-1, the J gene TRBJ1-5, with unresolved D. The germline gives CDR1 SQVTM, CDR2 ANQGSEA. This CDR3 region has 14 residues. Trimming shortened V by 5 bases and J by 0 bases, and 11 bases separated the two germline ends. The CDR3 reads CSVSEDYSNQPQHF. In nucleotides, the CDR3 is TGCAGCGTTTCTGAAGACTATAGCAATCAGCCCCAGCATTTT. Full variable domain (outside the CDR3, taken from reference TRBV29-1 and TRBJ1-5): SAVISQKPSRDICQRGTSLTIQCQVDSQVTMMFWYRQQPGQSLTLIATANQGSEATYESGFVIDKFPISRPNLTFSTLTVSNMSPEDSSIYLCSVSEDYSNQPQHFGDGTRLSIL.

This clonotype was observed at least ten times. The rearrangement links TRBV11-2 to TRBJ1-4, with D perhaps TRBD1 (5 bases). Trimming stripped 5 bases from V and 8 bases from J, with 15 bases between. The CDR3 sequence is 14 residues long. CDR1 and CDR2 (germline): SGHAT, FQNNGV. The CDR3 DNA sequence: TGTGCCAGCAGCCCAGGGCAGGGAGAAGAAAAACTGTTTTTT. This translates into CASSPGQGEEKLFF.

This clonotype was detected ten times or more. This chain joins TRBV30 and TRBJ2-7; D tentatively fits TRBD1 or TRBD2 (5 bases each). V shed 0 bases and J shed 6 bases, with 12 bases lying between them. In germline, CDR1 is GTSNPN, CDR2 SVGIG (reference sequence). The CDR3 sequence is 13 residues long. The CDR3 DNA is TGTGCCTGGAGTGTACGGGGCGCGGGCGAGCAGTACTTC. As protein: CAWSVRGAGEQYF. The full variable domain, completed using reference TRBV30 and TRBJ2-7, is SQTIHQWPATLVQPVGSPLSLECTVEGTSNPNLYWYRQAAGRGLQLLFYSVGIGQISSEVPQNLSASRPQDRQFILSSKKLLLSDSGFYLCAWSVRGAGEQYFGPGTRLTVT.

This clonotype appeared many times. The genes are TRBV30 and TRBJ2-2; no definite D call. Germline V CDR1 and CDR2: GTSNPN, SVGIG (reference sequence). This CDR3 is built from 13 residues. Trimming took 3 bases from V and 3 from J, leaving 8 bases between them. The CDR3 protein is CAWRRQHTGELFF. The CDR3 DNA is TGTGCCTGGAGAAGGCAGCACACCGGGGAGCTGTTTTTT. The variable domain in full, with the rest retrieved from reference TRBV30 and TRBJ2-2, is SQTIHQWPATLVQPVGSPLSLECTVEGTSNPNLYWYRQAAGRGLQLLFYSVGIGQISSEVPQNLSASRPQDRQFILSSKKLLLSDSGFYLCAWRRQHTGELFFGEGSRLTVL.

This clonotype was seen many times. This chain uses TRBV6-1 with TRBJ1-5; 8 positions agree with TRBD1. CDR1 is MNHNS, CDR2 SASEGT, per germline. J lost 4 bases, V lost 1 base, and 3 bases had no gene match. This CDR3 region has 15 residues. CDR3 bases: TGTGCCAGCAGTGAAGTGGACAGGGCTAATCAGCCCCAGCATTTT. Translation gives CASSEVDRANQPQHF.

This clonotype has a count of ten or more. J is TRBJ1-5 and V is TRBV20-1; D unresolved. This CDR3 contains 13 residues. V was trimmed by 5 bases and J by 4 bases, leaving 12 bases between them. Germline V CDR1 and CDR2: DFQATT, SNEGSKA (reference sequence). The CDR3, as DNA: TGCAGTGCTGGTAGTGGCTTTAATCAGCCCCAGCATTTT. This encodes CSAGSGFNQPQHF.

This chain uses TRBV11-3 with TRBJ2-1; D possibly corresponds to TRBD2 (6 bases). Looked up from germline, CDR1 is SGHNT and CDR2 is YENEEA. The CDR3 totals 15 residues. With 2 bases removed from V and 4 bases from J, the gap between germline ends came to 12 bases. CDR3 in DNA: TGTGCCAGCAGCTTATCGCGTGGGGGGTACAATGAGCAGTTCTTC. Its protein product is CASSLSRGGYNEQFF.

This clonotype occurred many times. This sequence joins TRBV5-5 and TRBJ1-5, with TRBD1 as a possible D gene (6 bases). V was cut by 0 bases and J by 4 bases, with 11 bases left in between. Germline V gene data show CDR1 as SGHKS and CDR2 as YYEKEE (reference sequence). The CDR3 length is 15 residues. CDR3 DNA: TGTGCCAGCAGCTTGGGGGGGACAAGGAATCAGCCCCAGCATTTT. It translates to CASSLGGTRNQPQHF.

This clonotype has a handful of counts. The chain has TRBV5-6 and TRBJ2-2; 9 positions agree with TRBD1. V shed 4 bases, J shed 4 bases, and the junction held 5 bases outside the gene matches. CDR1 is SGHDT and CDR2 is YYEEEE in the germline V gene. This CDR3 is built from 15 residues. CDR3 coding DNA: TGTGCCAGCAGCACGGGACAGGGTTTCACCGGGGAGCTGTTTTTT. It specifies CASSTGQGFTGELFF.

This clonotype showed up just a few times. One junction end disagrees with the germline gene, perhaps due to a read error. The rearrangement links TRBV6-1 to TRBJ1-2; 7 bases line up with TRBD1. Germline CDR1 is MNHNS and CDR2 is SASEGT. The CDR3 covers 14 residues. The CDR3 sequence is CASSESIGGYGCTF. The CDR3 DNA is TGTGCCAGCAGTGAAAGTATAGGGGGCTATGGCTGCACCTTC.

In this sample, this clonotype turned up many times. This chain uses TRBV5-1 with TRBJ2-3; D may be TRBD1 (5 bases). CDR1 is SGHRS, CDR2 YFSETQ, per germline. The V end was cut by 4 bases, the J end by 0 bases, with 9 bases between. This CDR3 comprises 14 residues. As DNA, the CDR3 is TGCGCCAGCAGCCAGGACAAGAGCACAGATACGCAGTATTTT. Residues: CASSQDKSTDTQYF.

The CDR3, as DNA: TGTGCCAGCAGCTTACTGCTAGCGGGAGTCTCGTACGAGCAGTACTTC. Amino acid sequence: CASSLLLAGVSYEQYF. The V gene is TRBV11-2, the J gene TRBJ2-7, with TRBD2 matching 10 bases. The CDR3 length is 16 residues. V lost 2 bases and J lost 4; bases outside the gene matches: 8. CDR1 SGHAT and CDR2 FQNNGV come from the germline V gene.

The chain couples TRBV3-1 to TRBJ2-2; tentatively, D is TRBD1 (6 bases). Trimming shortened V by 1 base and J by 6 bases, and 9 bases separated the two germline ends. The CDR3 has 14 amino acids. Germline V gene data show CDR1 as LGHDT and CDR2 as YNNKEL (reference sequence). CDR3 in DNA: TGTGCCAGCAGCCAAGGTGGACAGTCCGGGGAGCTGTTTTTT. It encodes CASSQGGQSGELFF. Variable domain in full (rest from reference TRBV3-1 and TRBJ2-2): DTAVSQTPKYLVTQMGNDKSIKCEQNLGHDTMYWYKQDSKKFLKIMFSYNNKELIINETVPNRFSPKSPDKAHLNLHINSLELGDSAVYFCASSQGGQSGELFFGEGSRLTVL.

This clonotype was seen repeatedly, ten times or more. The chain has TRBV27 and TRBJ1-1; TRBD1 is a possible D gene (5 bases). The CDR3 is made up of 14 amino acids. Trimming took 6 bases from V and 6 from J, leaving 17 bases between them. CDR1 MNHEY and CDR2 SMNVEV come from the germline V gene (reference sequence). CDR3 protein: CASSPETAGAEAFF. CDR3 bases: TGTGCCAGCAGCCCAGAGACAGCGGGAGCTGAAGCTTTCTTT.

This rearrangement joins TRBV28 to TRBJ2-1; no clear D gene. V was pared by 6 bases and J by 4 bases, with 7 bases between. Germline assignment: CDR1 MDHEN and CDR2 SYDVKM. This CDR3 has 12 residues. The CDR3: CASRLGYNEQFF. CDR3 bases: TGTGCCAGCAGGTTGGGGTACAATGAGCAGTTCTTC.